These 9 T cell receptor beta chains were sequenced from one sample in a study of blood T cells in healthy people across ages. Primers used in a second PCR of about 7 to 12 cycles were a sample-barcoded 5' primer and a J-beta primer mix. Using its own MiXCR run on the 5' RACE reads, TCRdb lists one record per CDR3 protein. The data show 700,000 to 950,000 distinct CDR3 sequences, around 40% seen once. The sequenced material came from blood. All receptors come from a woman aged 55-75 years in good health.

This clonotype was seen ten or more times. The V call is TRBV29-1, the J call TRBJ2-7; 7 nucleotides line up with TRBD1. Germline V gives CDR1 SQVTM, CDR2 ANQGSEA. The CDR3 contains 13 residues. Unmatched junction bases numbered 9, after V lost 7 bases and J lost 3 bases. The CDR3: CSARQGTYYEQYF. CDR3 sequence (DNA): TGCAGCGCCAGACAGGGTACCTACTACGAGCAGTACTTC.

This chain joins TRBV7-6 and TRBJ2-5; D uncertain. Germline CDR1 and CDR2: SGHVS and FNYEAQ. The CDR3 covers 16 residues. The germline V and J ends were trimmed by 1 base and 11 bases, with 23 bases remaining between them. The CDR3 coding sequence is TGTGCCAGCAGCTTAGTAAGAGACTTCTCCTACAATGAGCAGTACTTC. It encodes CASSLVRDFSYNEQYF. Full variable domain (missing parts from reference TRBV7-6 and TRBJ2-5): GAGVSQSPRYKVTKRGQDVALRCDPISGHVSLYWYRQALGQGPEFLTYFNYEAQQDKSGLPNDRFSAERPEGSISTLTIQRTEQRDSAMYRCASSLVRDFSYNEQYFGPGTRLLVL.

This clonotype was detected only a few times. The chain joins TRBV27 to TRBJ2-1; D call uncertain. Trimming removed 6 bases from V and 8 bases from J, with 8 bases in between. The CDR3 is 11 residues long. From germline, CDR1 is MNHEY and CDR2 SMNVEV (reference sequence). The CDR3 bases are TGTGCCAGCAGCCCCGGATATGAGCAGTTCTTC. Translated: CASSPGYEQFF.

This clonotype came up once. The chain carries TRBV29-1 and TRBJ2-7, with D perhaps matching TRBD1 (5 bases). The CDR3 sequence is 14 residues long. The V gene lost 8 bases and the J gene lost 6 bases, with 23 bases spanning the gap. Germline lookup yields CDR1 SQVTM and CDR2 ANQGSEA. In DNA, the CDR3 is TGCAGCCGTCTGGGGCCGGTCAGTCGGGTCGAGCAGTACTTC. Translation: CSRLGPVSRVEQYF.

The chain employs TRBV21-1 and TRBJ2-3. TRBV21-1 is listed as a pseudogene. The CDR3 covers 15 residues. The CDR3: CASSNLRRSTDTQYF. The CDR3 coding sequence is TGTGCCAGCAGCAACCTAAGACGAAGCACAGATACGCAGTATTTT.

This clonotype occurred once. The chain employs TRBV20-1 and TRBJ2-2, with TRBD2 identical over 11 bases. Germline V gene data show CDR1 as DFQATT and CDR2 as SNEGSKA (reference sequence). After removal of 0 bases from V and 4 bases from J, the junction contained 4 bases not matched to a gene. The CDR3 has 16 residues. CDR3 sequence: CSARDLGTSGTGELFF. For the CDR3, the DNA is TGCAGTGCTAGAGATCTCGGGACTAGCGGCACCGGGGAGCTGTTTTTT.

The chain is built from TRBV12-3 or TRBV12-4 and TRBJ1-2, with TRBD1 matching 8 bases. V shed 5 bases and J 0 bases; nucleotides not matched to a gene: 5. The CDR3 has 15 residues. The CDR3: CASSDSQGANYGYTF. The CDR3 DNA reads as TGTGCCAGCAGTGACTCACAGGGGGCTAACTATGGCTACACCTTC.

The chain joins TRBV20-1 to TRBJ2-5, with D maybe TRBD1 (6 bases). Germline V lookup: CDR1 DFQATT, CDR2 SNEGSKA (reference sequence). The ends were cut back, 5 bases at V and 1 base at J, with 14 bases in the middle. This CDR3 contains 14 residues. This CDR3 reads CSAHGRGGQETQYF. For the CDR3, the DNA is TGCAGTGCTCACGGTCGAGGGGGCCAAGAGACCCAGTACTTC.

The chain uses TRBV20-1 and TRBJ2-4; TRBD2 matches at 7 bases. The J call is doubtful: the DNA matches TRBJ2-7 better. This CDR3 has 15 residues. CDR1 is DFQATT, CDR2 SNEGSKA, per germline (reference sequence). CDR3 protein: CSATPGTTDINEQYF. The DNA of the CDR3 is TGCAGTGCTACCCCCGGGACTACGGATATCAACGAGCAGTACTTC.